Listed below are T cell receptor beta chains from one sample, sequenced in a study of response to subunit inactivated influenza vaccine. A single record per CDR3 protein comes from TCRdb applying MiXCR to the RT-PCR reads. The table includes about 700,000 distinct CDR3 sequences, roughly 14% detected once. Sequencing used PBMCs from blood, obtained approximately 15 days before vaccination. The receptors were sampled from a man aged 50 to 60 who received an inactivated influenza vaccine. Each CDR3 is given with its conserved first and last residue. Fields, in order: CDR3 protein, CDR3 DNA, V gene, D gene, clone size, J gene. A D gene is named only where the DNA matches it firmly. Where a row states a size, it is once, few, many or the class of an expanded clone; other rows omit it.

CASSSISGGYEQYF	TGTGCCAGCAGCTCTATTAGCGGGGGCTACGAGCAGTACTTC	TRBV7-2	TRBD2	NA	TRBJ2-7
CASSLYREWNEKLFF	TGTGCCAGCAGCCTCTACAGGGAGTGGAATGAAAAACTGTTTTTT	TRBV7-9	NA	few	TRBJ1-4
CSARDQGGAGYEQYF	TGCAGTGCTAGAGATCAAGGGGGCGCGGGCTACGAGCAGTACTTC	TRBV20-1	TRBD1	few	TRBJ2-7
CSVDGLAGDTQYF	TGCAGCGTTGATGGGCTAGCTGGTGATACGCAGTATTTT	TRBV29-1	NA	few	TRBJ2-3
CASRKGLGLAAYSGANVLTF	TGTGCCAGCAGGAAGGGACTCGGACTAGCGGCTTACTCTGGGGCCAACGTCCTGACTTTC	TRBV6-1	TRBD2	few	TRBJ2-6
CASSLAGWTGVGNTGELFF	TGTGCCAGCAGCTTAGCGGGCTGGACAGGGGTTGGAAACACCGGGGAGCTGTTTTTT	TRBV7-2	TRBD1	few	TRBJ2-2
CASSLADFGQARQFF	TGTGCCAGCAGCTTAGCGGATTTTGGACAGGCTCGCCAGTTCTTC	TRBV7-8	TRBD1	NA	TRBJ2-1
CAISDSKGGNSPLHF	TGTGCCATCAGTGACTCAAAGGGCGGAAATTCACCCCTCCACTTT	TRBV10-3	NA	NA	TRBJ1-6
CASSYSRRGWETQYF	TGTGCCAGCAGTTACTCGAGGAGGGGATGGGAGACCCAGTACTTC	TRBV6-5	NA	NA	TRBJ2-5
CSVDRARQETQYF	TGCAGCGTTGATAGGGCCAGGCAAGAGACCCAGTACTTC	TRBV29-1	NA	many	TRBJ2-5
CASKGLGYEQYF	TGTGCCAGCAAGGGGTTAGGCTACGAGCAGTACTTC	TRBV2	NA	few	TRBJ2-7
CASTKRGRRETQYF	TGTGCCAGCACCAAGCGAGGGAGGAGGGAGACCCAGTACTTC	TRBV7-2	NA	NA	TRBJ2-5
CASNTGRGHYNEQFF	TGTGCCAGCAATACAGGGCGGGGCCACTACAATGAGCAGTTCTTC	TRBV6-1	NA	NA	TRBJ2-1
CASRLVGGLRTNNEQFF	TGTGCCAGCAGACTTGTGGGGGGCTTGCGGACGAACAATGAGCAGTTCTTC	TRBV2	NA	few	TRBJ2-1
CASSLTGGSQYF	TGTGCCAGCAGCCTCACGGGCGGTTCCCAGTACTTC	TRBV12-3/TRBV12-4	NA	few	TRBJ2-5
CSAHPRSPGNEQFF	TGCAGTGCTCATCCGAGGTCCCCTGGAAATGAGCAGTTCTTC	TRBV20-1	NA	few	TRBJ2-1
CASSVMVVSTDTQYF	TGTGCCAGCAGCGTCATGGTGGTTAGCACAGATACGCAGTATTTT	TRBV2	NA	NA	TRBJ2-3
CASSRRQPGFSNQPQHF	TGTGCCAGCAGTCGGAGACAGCCGGGGTTCAGCAATCAGCCCCAGCATTTT	TRBV2	NA	NA	TRBJ1-5
CAISADTITDTQYF	TGTGCCATCAGTGCAGACACTATCACAGATACGCAGTATTTT	TRBV10-3	NA	few	TRBJ2-3
CASSQVIAGVGEQYF	TGCGCCAGCAGCCAAGTAATAGCGGGAGTTGGCGAGCAGTACTTC	TRBV4-3	TRBD2	NA	TRBJ2-7
CASSYSAGGPRTGELFF	TGTGCCAGCAGTTACTCGGCGGGGGGGCCGCGCACCGGGGAGCTGTTTTTT	TRBV6-5	TRBD2	NA	TRBJ2-2
CASSQDQAGGFGETQYF	TGCGCCAGCAGCCAAGATCAAGCGGGGGGATTTGGAGAGACCCAGTACTTC	TRBV4-1	TRBD2	few	TRBJ2-5
CVSSPTGGLNEKLFF	TGTGTCAGCAGTCCGACAGGGGGCCTTAATGAAAAACTGTTTTTT	TRBV12-3/TRBV12-4	TRBD1	NA	TRBJ1-4
CASSPGWTGNYYGYTF	TGTGCCAGCTCACCAGGATGGACAGGGAACTACTATGGCTACACCTTC	TRBV18	TRBD1	few	TRBJ1-2
CAIREGQWDGYTF	TGTGCCATCCGGGAGGGACAGTGGGATGGCTACACCTTC	TRBV10-3	TRBD1	many	TRBJ1-2
CASSFGTGAGYTF	TGTGCCAGCAGCTTCGGGACAGGGGCTGGCTACACCTTC	TRBV7-3	TRBD1	NA	TRBJ1-2
CASSLAGQVASEQYF	TGTGCCAGCAGCTTGGCCGGGCAGGTAGCCTCCGAGCAGTACTTC	TRBV5-5	NA	few	TRBJ2-7
CASSLVEGGEQYF	TGCGCCAGCAGCTTGGTGGAAGGGGGCGAGCAGTACTTC	TRBV5-1	NA	NA	TRBJ2-7
CASSYVPGPDSYEQYF	TGTGCCAGCAGCTACGTGCCGGGACCCGACTCCTACGAGCAGTACTTC	TRBV5-5	NA	few	TRBJ2-7
CATNGGALLTDEQFF	TGTGCCACCAACGGGGGAGCTCTATTAACGGATGAGCAGTTCTTC	TRBV15	NA	many	TRBJ2-1
CSARGERGWDEQFF	TGCAGTGCTAGAGGTGAGAGGGGTTGGGATGAGCAGTTCTTC	TRBV20-1	NA	NA	TRBJ2-1
CASSLGDGTNNEQFF	TGCGCCAGCAGCTTGGGAGATGGGACGAACAATGAGCAGTTCTTC	TRBV5-1	NA	few	TRBJ2-1
CASSRARDGLQPQHF	TGCGCCAGCAGCCGAGCAAGGGACGGACTACAGCCCCAGCATTTT	TRBV4-3	NA	NA	TRBJ1-5
CSVEVQGHYEQYF	TGCAGCGTTGAAGTACAGGGCCACTACGAGCAGTACTTC	TRBV29-1	NA	many	TRBJ2-7
CASSEVENNEQFF	TGTGCCAGCAGTGAAGTGGAGAACAATGAGCAGTTCTTC	TRBV2	NA	NA	TRBJ2-1
CASSHSSSYEQYF	TGTGCCAGCAGTCATTCCAGCTCCTACGAGCAGTACTTC	TRBV28	NA	NA	TRBJ2-7
CASSARGISYNEQFF	TGTGCCAGCAGCGCCAGGGGAATATCCTACAATGAGCAGTTCTTC	TRBV7-9	NA	NA	TRBJ2-1
CASSWVKNTEAFF	TGTGCCAGCAGCTGGGTCAAGAACACTGAAGCTTTCTTT	TRBV11-1	NA	NA	TRBJ1-1
CASSHSGVFEQFF	TGTGCCAGCAGCCATTCCGGTGTTTTTGAGCAGTTCTTC	TRBV6-1	NA	NA	TRBJ2-1
CSVVAPRGQGSRYEQYF	TGCAGCGTTGTGGCACCCAGAGGTCAGGGGTCGCGCTACGAGCAGTACTTC	TRBV29-1	NA	many	TRBJ2-7
CASHLRGYTDTQYF	TGTGCCAGTCACTTGCGGGGATACACAGATACGCAGTATTTT	TRBV5-4	NA	NA	TRBJ2-3
CASSLEVGRGTGELFF	TGTGCCAGCAGCTTAGAAGTAGGGAGGGGCACCGGGGAGCTGTTTTTT	TRBV7-2	TRBD2	many	TRBJ2-2
CASSLGSQGGDTQYF	TGCGCCAGCAGCTTAGGGTCGCAGGGGGGCGATACGCAGTATTTT	TRBV5-1	NA	few	TRBJ2-3
CSALHVSGANVLTF	TGCAGTGCTTTACATGTTTCTGGGGCCAACGTCCTGACTTTC	TRBV20-1	NA	few	TRBJ2-6
CASSLGETRWADTQYF	TGTGCCAGCAGCTTAGGGGAGACTAGATGGGCAGATACGCAGTATTTT	TRBV7-2	NA	NA	TRBJ2-3
CASSALVPRKTSGTDTQYF	TGCGCCAGCAGTGCCCTCGTCCCCCGAAAGACTAGCGGGACGGATACGCAGTATTTT	TRBV10-1	TRBD2	few	TRBJ2-3